This TCR beta chain is from a study of beta chain features in type 1 diabetes (dated by TCRdb to 2017 to 2018). In terms of the full investigation: Mean age, gender distribution, total cell number and subset yield did not differ between patients and healthy donors. Regulatory and stem cell-like memory subsets were obtained from only 8 patients and roughly 8 healthy donors, while naive and central memory subsets were obtained from all 30 or so donors. In the study, TCRB repertoires of sorted circulating CD4+ T cell subsets from recently diagnosed type 1 diabetes patients were compared with those of matched healthy donors. A total of roughly 100 million sorted cells were examined across all samples, and the number of cells per subset was strongly correlated with RNA yield. Results the study describes overall, beyond this receptor: Because cDNA was sequenced instead of genomic DNA, activated cells with high expression could be over-represented, although the groups did not differ in activation or CD3 levels. The naive, central memory and regulatory TCRB repertoires appeared to resemble one another more closely among patients than among healthy donors. At VDJ recombination sites, type 1 diabetes patients had fewer insertions and more deleted nucleotides, which implies abnormalities in thymic rearrangement. PCR may preferentially amplify shorter templates, but because patient and control samples were amplified and corrected together, any resulting skew would affect both groups equally. Because the HLA sub-analyses included only small numbers of individuals, any influence of HLA type on TCRB rearrangement was left unresolved. A moderate but significant shortening of TCRB CDR3 length was observed in type 1 diabetes patients in all four CD4+ subsets.

This clone was observed a handful of times. It has no known antigen specificity. The sample holds no much larger clone one base away, and base qualities are not on file. Relative to germline, V is missing 1 base and J is missing 3 bases, with 3 bases of the junction outside any gene match. The CDR3 covers 17 residues, taking in both the cysteine and the phenylalanine. The CDR3 DNA has 51 bases and is translated from base 1. CDR1 LGHNT and CDR2 FRNRAP were looked up in the germline V gene. The entire amount of isolated RNA was reverse transcribed using the High Capacity cDNA Reverse Transcription Kit, so the sequenced TCRB transcripts were expressed ones. Naive, central memory and regulatory T cell samples underwent deep immunoSEQ sequencing, averaging around 3.7 million total reads per sample. Sorted cells were lysed in RLT buffer and RNA was extracted with DNase-treated RNeasy Micro or Mini kits, depending on cell number. To prevent cross-contamination, each cell subset was processed individually, whereas patient and healthy donor samples were processed jointly. TCRB sequences were amplified from cDNA with the immunoSEQ multiplex PCR, producing 87-bp fragments spanning the CDR3 region. The amplicons were sequenced using the Illumina HiSeq platform. The original methods were these. PCR bias was corrected computationally using synthetic template baselines, and reads within Hamming distance 2 were collapsed, with unmergeable singletons discarded. Reads were aligned against IMGT to assign V, D and J genes, CDR3 length and insertions or deletions at six rearrangement sites. Within each subset, clonotype counts were normalized to sorted cell number, and only after that were true diversity and Gini coefficients computed with the tcR R package. The overlap coefficient, calculated on TCRB nucleotide sequences, was used to quantify repertoire sharing. As a proxy for the pre-selection repertoire, out-of-frame TCRB sequences from naive cells were analyzed. TCRdb re-hosts the immuneACCESS table, in-frame sequences only. Its copies lack some clones; in the studies checked, an unresolved V gene accounts for under half of them, and the cause for the rest is not known. That table is the source of V, J and clone size, and D and trimming were worked out from the DNA. In all, the sample holds 500,000 to 700,000 clones, and around 16% of those were seen once. The ten largest clonotypes hold under 0.095% of the sample.

Each donor gave one peripheral blood draw, averaging roughly 120 mL, which was collected into heparinised tubes. Naive, central memory, regulatory and stem cell-like memory CD4+ T cells were sorted on a BD FACSAria II using a panel including CD45RO, CCR7, CD25, CD127, CD95 and CD27. A purity above 98% was achieved for all sorted populations. Right away, PBMCs were isolated by Lymphoprep density gradient centrifugation and were stained directly, with no culture step. Samples were stained and sorted in pairs, with one healthy donor and one patient per experiment, so that batch effects were minimized.

The clonotype originates from a young man in good health. The rearranged segments are TRBV12-5 and TRBJ2-3, with 14 central nucleotides matching TRBD2. Sample: naive CD4+ T cells from blood. Read against the paper, the sample's cell subset or site label means: true naive CD4+ T cells. CDR3 sequence: CASGLGLAGGRTDTQYF. The DNA sequence follows: TGTGCTAGTGGTTTGGGACTAGCGGGAGGGAGGACAGATACGCAGTATTTT.